This T cell receptor (beta chain) is from a study of T cell repertoires in cytomegalovirus infection. In TCRdb, the reads were re-called with MiXCR into one record per CDR3 protein. In the table there are hundreds of thousands of distinct CDR3 sequences, 22% of which are singletons. This clonotype was detected a few times. V lost 4 bases and J lost 4; bases outside the gene matches: 5. Germline V lookup: CDR1 MNHEY, CDR2 SVGAGI. This CDR3 contains 16 residues. The TCR was taken from a human donor in good health (CMV status not recorded). Some clones in this sample may be carry-over from other donors' samples. Material: CD8+ T cells from PBMCs. The rearrangement joins TRBV6-5 to TRBJ2-2; 11 bases are shared with TRBD2. The CDR3 reads CASSSTGLAGTGELFF. DNA of the CDR3: TGTGCCAGCAGTTCCACTGGACTAGCGGGCACCGGGGAGCTGTTTTTT.